The source of this T cell receptor (beta chain) is a study of shared clonotypes between healthy human individuals. General study results and limits: The authors expected sequencing depth to affect clonotype sharing among donors.

Produced via immunoSEQ multiplex PCR; TCRdb's table is partial and in-frame only. The sample consists of roughly 1 million clones, about 75% of them appearing once. V shed 0 bases and J 6 bases; nucleotides not matched to a gene: 2. The length of the CDR3 is 13 residues. Germline V CDR1 and CDR2: SGHDT, YYEEEE. As for this clone: Its specificity is not known.

Donors comprised only Caucasian adults living in Nashville, Tennessee. The sequence derives from a man younger than 30 in good health. The chain uses TRBV5-6 and TRBJ1-2; 7 positions agree with TRBD1. The specimen was memory CD4+ T cells sorted from blood. Subset of the sample: CD45RA-negative fraction. The CDR3 region has the DNA TGTGCCAGCAGCTTGGGGACAGGCAATGGCTACACCTTC. Encoded protein: CASSLGTGNGYTF.